A selection of T cell receptor beta chains follows, all from one sample in a study of T cell responses to AZD1222 COVID-19 vaccine. TCRdb's table, derived via immunoSEQ multiplex PCR, lists solely in-frame clones and lacks some. The sample records about 130,000 clones, about 88% being singletons. Specimen: peripheral blood, collected on day 0 of AZD1222 vaccination. The receptor set was obtained from an adult in good health. Both conserved end residues are part of each CDR3. Each record gives: D gene, J gene, V gene, clone size, CDR3 protein, CDR3 DNA. A D gene is named only where the DNA matches it firmly. The size field is filled for only some rows; it gives once, few, many or a size class.

D gene: .
J gene: TRBJ1-2
V gene: TRBV11-2
clone size: few
CDR3 protein: CASSVQDRYTF
CDR3 DNA: TGTGCCAGCAGTGTACAGGACCGCTACACCTTC

D gene: .
J gene: TRBJ1-2
V gene: TRBV12-3/TRBV12-4
clone size: .
CDR3 protein: CASSLAGTGGYTF
CDR3 DNA: TGTGCCAGCAGTTTGGCAGGGACGGGTGGCTACACCTTC

D gene: .
J gene: TRBJ2-7
V gene: TRBV6-5
clone size: .
CDR3 protein: CASSYDTSYEQYF
CDR3 DNA: TGTGCCAGCAGTTACGACACCAGCTACGAGCAGTACTTC

D gene: TRBD1
J gene: TRBJ1-6
V gene: TRBV9
clone size: .
CDR3 protein: CASSETGASLYNSPLHF
CDR3 DNA: TGTGCCAGCAGCGAAACAGGGGCCAGCCTCTATAATTCACCCCTCCACTTT

D gene: .
J gene: TRBJ2-3
V gene: TRBV4-2
clone size: .
CDR3 protein: CASSAEVDLSTDTQYF
CDR3 DNA: TGTGCCAGCAGCGCGGAAGTGGATCTTAGCACAGATACGCAGTATTTT

D gene: .
J gene: TRBJ1-2
V gene: TRBV12-3/TRBV12-4
clone size: .
CDR3 protein: CASSLVANYTF
CDR3 DNA: TGTGCCAGCAGTTTGGTGGCCAACTACACCTTC

D gene: .
J gene: TRBJ1-2
V gene: TRBV7-9
clone size: .
CDR3 protein: CASSAPTVNYGYTF
CDR3 DNA: TGTGCCAGCAGCGCACCGACGGTTAACTATGGCTACACCTTC

D gene: TRBD1
J gene: TRBJ1-1
V gene: TRBV28
clone size: .
CDR3 protein: CASRFTGAGGSRATEAFF
CDR3 DNA: TGTGCCAGCAGATTTACCGGGGCAGGGGGCAGCCGCGCCACTGAAGCTTTCTTT

D gene: TRBD1
J gene: TRBJ2-2
V gene: TRBV9
clone size: once
CDR3 protein: CASSGGGRGGTGELFF
CDR3 DNA: TGTGCCAGCAGCGGAGGGGGCAGGGGTGGCACCGGGGAGCTGTTTTTT

D gene: .
J gene: TRBJ1-5
V gene: TRBV6-5
clone size: .
CDR3 protein: CASSFSGSQPQHF
CDR3 DNA: TGTGCCAGCAGTTTCTCAGGGAGTCAGCCCCAGCATTTT

D gene: .
J gene: TRBJ1-6
V gene: TRBV28
clone size: once
CDR3 protein: CASRRGANSPLHF
CDR3 DNA: TGTGCCAGCAGACGGGGAGCTAATTCACCCCTCCACTTT

D gene: TRBD1
J gene: TRBJ2-7
V gene: TRBV25-1
clone size: .
CDR3 protein: CASSEGQGSPEQYF
CDR3 DNA: TGTGCCAGCAGTGAGGGACAGGGGTCCCCCGAGCAGTACTTC

D gene: .
J gene: TRBJ1-4
V gene: TRBV18
clone size: .
CDR3 protein: CASSRPGRNEKLFF
CDR3 DNA: TGTGCCAGCTCACGCCCGGGACGTAATGAAAAACTGTTTTTT

D gene: .
J gene: TRBJ2-5
V gene: TRBV28
clone size: .
CDR3 protein: CASSLGGRETQYF
CDR3 DNA: TGTGCCAGCAGTTTGGGGGGGCGGGAGACCCAGTACTTC

D gene: TRBD2
J gene: TRBJ2-2
V gene: TRBV5-4
clone size: .
CDR3 protein: CASSPSGTITGELFF
CDR3 DNA: TGTGCCAGCAGCCCTAGCGGGACGATCACCGGGGAGCTGTTTTTT

D gene: .
J gene: TRBJ2-3
V gene: TRBV28
clone size: .
CDR3 protein: CASSSPGTVHYTDTQYF
CDR3 DNA: TGTGCCAGCAGTTCCCCCGGGACGGTGCATTACACAGATACGCAGTATTTT

D gene: .
J gene: TRBJ1-1
V gene: TRBV6-5
clone size: .
CDR3 protein: CASSRQLNTEAFF
CDR3 DNA: TGTGCCAGCAGTAGACAGCTGAACACTGAAGCTTTCTTT

D gene: TRBD1
J gene: TRBJ1-2
V gene: TRBV19
clone size: few
CDR3 protein: CASSMGTGHYGYTF
CDR3 DNA: TGTGCCAGTAGTATGGGGACAGGGCACTATGGCTACACCTTC

D gene: TRBD1
J gene: TRBJ1-6
V gene: TRBV7-9
clone size: .
CDR3 protein: CASSSGSRDRDNSPLHF
CDR3 DNA: TGTGCCAGCAGCTCTGGATCCCGGGACAGGGATAATTCACCCCTCCACTTT

D gene: .
J gene: TRBJ2-7
V gene: TRBV19
clone size: .
CDR3 protein: CASSILLAYEQYF
CDR3 DNA: TGTGCCAGTAGTATTTTACTAGCCTACGAGCAGTACTTC

D gene: .
J gene: TRBJ1-2
V gene: TRBV19
clone size: .
CDR3 protein: CASSIVKAARGGYTF
CDR3 DNA: TGTGCCAGTAGTATAGTCAAGGCAGCCCGGGGGGGCTACACCTTC

D gene: .
J gene: TRBJ1-2
V gene: TRBV24-1
clone size: .
CDR3 protein: CATSFRDGYTF
CDR3 DNA: TGTGCCACCAGTTTTAGGGATGGCTACACCTTC

D gene: .
J gene: TRBJ1-5
V gene: TRBV15
clone size: .
CDR3 protein: CATSRGGASNQPQHF
CDR3 DNA: TGTGCCACCAGCAGAGGGGGGGCCAGCAATCAGCCCCAGCATTTT

D gene: TRBD1
J gene: TRBJ1-6
V gene: TRBV29-1
clone size: .
CDR3 protein: CSASGGGDSPLHF
CDR3 DNA: TGCAGCGCCTCAGGGGGGGGAGATTCACCCCTCCACTTT

D gene: TRBD1
J gene: TRBJ2-1
V gene: TRBV27
clone size: .
CDR3 protein: CASSLEGTGNWEQFF
CDR3 DNA: TGTGCCAGCAGTTTAGAGGGGACAGGGAACTGGGAGCAGTTCTTC

D gene: .
J gene: TRBJ2-5
V gene: TRBV3-1/TRBV3-2
clone size: .
CDR3 protein: CASSQDWRETQYF
CDR3 DNA: TGTGCCAGCAGCCAAGATTGGCGAGAGACCCAGTACTTC

D gene: .
J gene: TRBJ1-2
V gene: TRBV18
clone size: .
CDR3 protein: CASRSPEGWNYGYTF
CDR3 DNA: TGTGCCAGCCGCTCCCCGGAGGGATGGAACTATGGCTACACCTTC

D gene: TRBD1
J gene: TRBJ1-2
V gene: TRBV7-9
clone size: .
CDR3 protein: CASSLDPTDRGHYGYTF
CDR3 DNA: TGTGCCAGCAGCTTAGACCCTACGGACAGGGGGCACTATGGCTACACCTTC

D gene: .
J gene: TRBJ2-2
V gene: TRBV4-2
clone size: .
CDR3 protein: CASSRGAVGAGELFF
CDR3 DNA: TGTGCCAGCAGTAGGGGGGCGGTAGGGGCCGGGGAGCTGTTTTTT

D gene: .
J gene: TRBJ1-5
V gene: TRBV6-5
clone size: .
CDR3 protein: CASISLANQPQHF
CDR3 DNA: TGTGCCAGCATCTCGTTGGCCAATCAGCCCCAGCATTTT

D gene: TRBD2
J gene: TRBJ2-5
V gene: TRBV5-1
clone size: .
CDR3 protein: CASSLRYSGEWETQYF
CDR3 DNA: TGCGCCAGCAGCCTTCGGTATAGCGGGGAATGGGAGACCCAGTACTTC